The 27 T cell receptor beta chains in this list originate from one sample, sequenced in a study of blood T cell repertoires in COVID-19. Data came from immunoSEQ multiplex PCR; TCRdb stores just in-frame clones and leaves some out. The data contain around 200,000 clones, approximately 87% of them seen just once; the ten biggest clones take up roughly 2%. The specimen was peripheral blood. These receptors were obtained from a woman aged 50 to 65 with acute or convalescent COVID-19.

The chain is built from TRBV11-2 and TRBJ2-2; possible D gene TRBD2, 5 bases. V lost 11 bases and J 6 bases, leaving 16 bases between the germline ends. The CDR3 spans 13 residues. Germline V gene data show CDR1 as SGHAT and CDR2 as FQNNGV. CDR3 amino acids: CAAGRTLPGELFF. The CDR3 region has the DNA TGTGCCGCCGGGCGGACTCTCCCCGGGGAGCTGTTTTTT.

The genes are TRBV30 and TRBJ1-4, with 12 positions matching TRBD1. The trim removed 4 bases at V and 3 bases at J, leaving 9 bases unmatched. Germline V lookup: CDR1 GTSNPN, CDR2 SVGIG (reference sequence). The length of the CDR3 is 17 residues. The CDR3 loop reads CAWKHGTGGSSNEKLFF. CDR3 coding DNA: TGTGCCTGGAAGCACGGGACAGGGGGCTCTTCTAATGAAAAACTGTTTTTT.

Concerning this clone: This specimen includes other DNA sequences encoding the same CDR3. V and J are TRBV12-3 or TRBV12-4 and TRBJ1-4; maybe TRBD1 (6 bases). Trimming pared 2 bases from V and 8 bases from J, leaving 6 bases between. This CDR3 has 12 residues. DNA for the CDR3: TGTGCCAGCAGTTTAAGGGGGGAAAAACTGTTTTTT. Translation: CASSLRGEKLFF.

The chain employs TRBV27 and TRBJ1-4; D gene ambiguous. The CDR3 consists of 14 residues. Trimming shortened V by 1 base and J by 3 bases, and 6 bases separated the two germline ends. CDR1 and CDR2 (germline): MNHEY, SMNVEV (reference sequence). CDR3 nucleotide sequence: TGTGCCAGCAGTTTATACAGCCCTAATGAAAAACTGTTTTTT. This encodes CASSLYSPNEKLFF.

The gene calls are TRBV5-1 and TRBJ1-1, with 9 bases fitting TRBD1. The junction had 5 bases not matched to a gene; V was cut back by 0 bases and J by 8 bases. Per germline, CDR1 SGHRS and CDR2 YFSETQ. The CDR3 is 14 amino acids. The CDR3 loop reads CASSLGDRVAEAFF. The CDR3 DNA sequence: TGCGCCAGCAGCTTGGGGGACAGGGTGGCAGAAGCTTTCTTT.

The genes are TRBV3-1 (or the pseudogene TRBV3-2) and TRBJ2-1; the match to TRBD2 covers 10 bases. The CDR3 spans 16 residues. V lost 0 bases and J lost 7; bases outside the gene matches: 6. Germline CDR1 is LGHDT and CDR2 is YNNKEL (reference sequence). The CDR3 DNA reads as TGTGCCAGCAGCCAAGATCGGCCTAGCGGGAGTAATGAGCAGTTCTTC. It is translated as CASSQDRPSGSNEQFF.

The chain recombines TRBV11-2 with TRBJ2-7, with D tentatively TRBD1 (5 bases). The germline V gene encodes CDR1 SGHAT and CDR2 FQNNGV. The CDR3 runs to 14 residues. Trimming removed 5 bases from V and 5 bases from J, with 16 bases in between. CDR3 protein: CASSPWGRDNEQYF. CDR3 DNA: TGTGCCAGCAGCCCCTGGGGCAGGGATAACGAGCAGTACTTC.

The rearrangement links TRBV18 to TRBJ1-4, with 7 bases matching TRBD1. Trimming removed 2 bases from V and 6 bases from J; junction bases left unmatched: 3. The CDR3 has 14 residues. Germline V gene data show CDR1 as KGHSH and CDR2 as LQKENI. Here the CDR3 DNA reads TGTGCCAGCTCACCAGGGCAGGGGGATGAAAAACTGTTTTTT. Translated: CASSPGQGDEKLFF.

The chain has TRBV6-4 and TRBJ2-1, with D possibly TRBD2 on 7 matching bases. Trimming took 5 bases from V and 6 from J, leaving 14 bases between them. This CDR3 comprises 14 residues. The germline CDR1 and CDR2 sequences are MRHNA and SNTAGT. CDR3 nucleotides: TGTGCCAGCAGTCCGGGGGAGGGGGGCAATGAGCAGTTCTTC. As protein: CASSPGEGGNEQFF.

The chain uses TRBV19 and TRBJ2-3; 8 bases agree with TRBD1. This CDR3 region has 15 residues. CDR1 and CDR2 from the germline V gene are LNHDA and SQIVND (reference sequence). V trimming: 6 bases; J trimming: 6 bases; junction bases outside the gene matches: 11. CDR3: CASSLTGVLGDTQYF. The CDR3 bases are TGTGCCAGTAGCTTGACAGGGGTGCTGGGGGATACGCAGTATTTT.

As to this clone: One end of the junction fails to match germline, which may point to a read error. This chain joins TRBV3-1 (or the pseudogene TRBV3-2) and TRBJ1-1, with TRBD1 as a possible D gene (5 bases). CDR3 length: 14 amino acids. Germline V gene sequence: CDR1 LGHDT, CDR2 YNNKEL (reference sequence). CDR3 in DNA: TGTGCCAGCAGCCAAGGAGCAGGGAACGCTGAAGCTTTCTTT. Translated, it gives CASSQGAGNAEAFF.

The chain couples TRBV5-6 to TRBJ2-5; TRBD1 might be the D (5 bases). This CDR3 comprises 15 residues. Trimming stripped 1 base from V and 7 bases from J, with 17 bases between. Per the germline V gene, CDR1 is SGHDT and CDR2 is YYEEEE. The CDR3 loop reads CASSLRLTDGRTQYF. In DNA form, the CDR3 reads TGTGCCAGCAGCTTGCGGTTGACAGATGGAAGGACCCAGTACTTC.

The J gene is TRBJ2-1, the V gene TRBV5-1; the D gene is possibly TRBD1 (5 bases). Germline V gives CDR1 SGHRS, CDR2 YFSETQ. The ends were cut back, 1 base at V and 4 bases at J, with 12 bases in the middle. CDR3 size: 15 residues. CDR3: CASSLLQGSYNEQFF. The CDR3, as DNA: TGCGCCAGCAGCTTGCTGCAGGGATCTTACAATGAGCAGTTCTTC.

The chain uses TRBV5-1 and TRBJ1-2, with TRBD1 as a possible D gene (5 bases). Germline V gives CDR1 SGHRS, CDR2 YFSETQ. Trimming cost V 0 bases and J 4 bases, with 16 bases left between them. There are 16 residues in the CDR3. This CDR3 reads CASSLDPGGRSYGYTF. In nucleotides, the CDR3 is TGCGCCAGCAGCTTGGATCCCGGGGGACGTAGCTATGGCTACACCTTC.

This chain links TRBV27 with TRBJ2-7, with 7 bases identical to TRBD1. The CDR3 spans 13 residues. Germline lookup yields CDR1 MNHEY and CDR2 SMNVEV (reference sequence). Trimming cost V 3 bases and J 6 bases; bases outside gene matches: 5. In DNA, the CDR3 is TGTGCCAGCAGTTTGTACAGGGGAAGCGAGCAGTACTTC. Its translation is CASSLYRGSEQYF.

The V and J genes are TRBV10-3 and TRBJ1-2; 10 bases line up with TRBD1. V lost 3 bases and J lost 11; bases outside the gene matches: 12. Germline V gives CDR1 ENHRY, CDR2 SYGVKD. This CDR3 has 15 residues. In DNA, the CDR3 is TGTGCCATCAGTGATTACCGGGACAGGGGAATTCTGTACACCTTC. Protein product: CAISDYRDRGILYTF.

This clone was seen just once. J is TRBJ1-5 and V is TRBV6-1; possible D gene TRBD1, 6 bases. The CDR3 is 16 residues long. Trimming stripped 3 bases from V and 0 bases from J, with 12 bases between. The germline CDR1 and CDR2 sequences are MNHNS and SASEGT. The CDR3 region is CASSDPTGNSNQPQHF. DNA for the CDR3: TGTGCCAGCAGTGACCCTACAGGGAATAGCAATCAGCCCCAGCATTTT.

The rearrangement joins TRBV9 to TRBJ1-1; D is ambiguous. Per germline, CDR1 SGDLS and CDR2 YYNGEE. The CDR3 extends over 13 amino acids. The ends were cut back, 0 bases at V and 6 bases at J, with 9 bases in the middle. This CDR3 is CASSVGEVAEAFF. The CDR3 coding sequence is TGTGCCAGCAGCGTAGGGGAGGTCGCTGAAGCTTTCTTT.

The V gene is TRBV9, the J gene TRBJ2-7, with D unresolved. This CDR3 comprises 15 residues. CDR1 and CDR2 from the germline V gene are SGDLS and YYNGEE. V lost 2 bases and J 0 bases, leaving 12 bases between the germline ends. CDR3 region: CASSVQTGNSYEQYF. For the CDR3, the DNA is TGTGCCAGCAGCGTCCAGACGGGTAACTCCTACGAGCAGTACTTC.

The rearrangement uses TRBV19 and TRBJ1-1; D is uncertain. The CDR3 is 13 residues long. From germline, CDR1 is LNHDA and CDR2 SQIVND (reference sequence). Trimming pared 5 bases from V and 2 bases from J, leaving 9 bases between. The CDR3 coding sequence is TGTGCCAGTAGTCCCGCGCCTAACACTGAAGCTTTCTTT. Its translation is CASSPAPNTEAFF.

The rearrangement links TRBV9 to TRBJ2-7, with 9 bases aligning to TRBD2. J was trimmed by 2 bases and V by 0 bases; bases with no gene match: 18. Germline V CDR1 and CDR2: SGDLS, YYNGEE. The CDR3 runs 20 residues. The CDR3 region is CASSVAGGSGGVSQTYEQYF. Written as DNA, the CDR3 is TGTGCCAGCAGCGTAGCTGGGGGTAGCGGGGGAGTATCCCAAACCTACGAGCAGTACTTC.

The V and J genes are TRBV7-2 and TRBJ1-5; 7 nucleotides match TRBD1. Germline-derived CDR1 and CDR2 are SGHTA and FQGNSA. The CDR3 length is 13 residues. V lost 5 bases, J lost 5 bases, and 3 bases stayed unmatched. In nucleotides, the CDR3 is TGTGCCAGCAGCAAGACAGGGTATCAGCCCCAGCATTTT. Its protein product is CASSKTGYQPQHF.

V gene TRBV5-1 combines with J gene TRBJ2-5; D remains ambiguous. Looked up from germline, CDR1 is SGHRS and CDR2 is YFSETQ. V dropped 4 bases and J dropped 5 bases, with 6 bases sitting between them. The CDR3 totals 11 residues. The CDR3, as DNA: TGCGCCAGCAGCCCCGGGGAGACCCAGTACTTC. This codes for CASSPGETQYF.

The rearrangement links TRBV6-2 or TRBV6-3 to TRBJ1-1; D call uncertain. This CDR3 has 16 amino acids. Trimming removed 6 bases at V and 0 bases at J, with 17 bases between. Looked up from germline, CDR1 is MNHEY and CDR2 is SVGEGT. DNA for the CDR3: TGTGCCAGCAGCATCATCGGTTTGAGGATGAACACTGAAGCTTTCTTT. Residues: CASSIIGLRMNTEAFF.

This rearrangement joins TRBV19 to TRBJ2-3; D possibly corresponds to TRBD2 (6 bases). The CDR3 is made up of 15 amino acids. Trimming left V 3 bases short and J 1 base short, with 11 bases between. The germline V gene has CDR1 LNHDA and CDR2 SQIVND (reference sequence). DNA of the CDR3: TGTGCCAGTAGTATCCGACTAGGGCGCACAGATACGCAGTATTTT. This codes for CASSIRLGRTDTQYF.

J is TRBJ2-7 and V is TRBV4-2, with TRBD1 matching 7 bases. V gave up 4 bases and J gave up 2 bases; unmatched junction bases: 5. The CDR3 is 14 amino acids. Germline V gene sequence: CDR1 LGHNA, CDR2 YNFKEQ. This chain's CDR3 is CASSPSGTAYEQYF. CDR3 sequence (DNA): TGTGCCAGCAGCCCCTCCGGGACAGCCTACGAGCAGTACTTC.

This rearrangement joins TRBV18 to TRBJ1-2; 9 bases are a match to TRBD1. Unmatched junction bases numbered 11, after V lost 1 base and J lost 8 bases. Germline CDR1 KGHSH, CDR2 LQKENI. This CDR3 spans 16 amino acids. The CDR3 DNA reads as TGTGCCAGCTCACCACGCCTGATCACAGGGGGCGACGGCTACACCTTC. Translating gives CASSPRLITGGDGYTF. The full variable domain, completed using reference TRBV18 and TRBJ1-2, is NAGVMQNPRHLVRRRGQEARLRCSPMKGHSHVYWYRQLPEEGLKFMVYLQKENIIDESGMPKERFSAEFPKEGPSILRIQQVVRGDSAAYFCASSPRLITGGDGYTFGSGTRLTVV.